The 10 T cell receptor beta chains reported below all come from one sample, sequenced in a study of post-analysis software for immune sequencing data. Study-level points and caveats: Included in a set of roughly five TRBV segments more frequent in patients than controls were TRBV5-6, TRBV5-1 and TRBV20-1.

Sequencing libraries made from TCR beta cDNA carried unique molecular identifiers. TCRdb redid the calling of the PCR reads with MiXCR, one entry per CDR3 protein. The data contain more than 500,000 distinct CDR3 sequences, around a third of them seen just once; the ten biggest clones take up around 5.9%. These TCRs' antigens remain unknown. The sequenced sample consisted of blood. The receptors were sampled from a girl under 18 with multiple sclerosis.

Notes on this clonotype: This clone may be a read error of a much larger clone one base away. The chain joins TRBV18 to TRBJ1-2; TRBD1 is a possible D gene (6 bases). V was trimmed by 6 bases and J by 10 bases, leaving 18 bases between them. In germline, CDR1 is KGHSH, CDR2 LQKENI. The CDR3 has 13 residues. CDR3: CASSSPGVHDYTF. In DNA, the CDR3 is TGTGCCAGCTCGTCTCCAGGGGTTCATGACTACACCTTC.

The V call is TRBV9, the J call TRBJ2-3; TRBD2 is a possible D gene (6 bases). Germline V lookup: CDR1 SGDLS, CDR2 YYNGEE. Between the trimmed V and J ends, which lost 0 bases and 10 bases, there was a span of 15 bases. This CDR3 spans 14 amino acids. The CDR3 DNA reads as TGTGCCAGCAGCGTAGGATCGGCGCGGGGCGCGCAGTATTTT. It yields the protein CASSVGSARGAQYF.

The chain links TRBV12-5 to TRBJ2-1, with 7 nucleotides matching TRBD1. CDR3 size: 13 residues. The ends lost 4 bases at V and 12 bases at J; junction bases unmatched: 9. CDR1 is LGHNT and CDR2 is FRNRAP in the germline V gene. The CDR3 spells CASGSEAGGVQFF. CDR3 bases: TGTGCTAGTGGTTCCGAAGCAGGGGGTGTGCAGTTCTTC.

The CDR3 loop is CATSRDGGDQPQHF. CDR3 sequence (DNA): TGTGCCACCAGCAGAGATGGGGGGGATCAGCCCCAGCATTTT. The chain has TRBV15 and TRBJ1-5; TRBD1 is a possible D gene (5 bases). The ends were cut back, 0 bases at V and 5 bases at J, with 8 bases in the middle. The CDR3 has 14 amino acids. Germline V gives CDR1 LNHNV, CDR2 YYDKDF (reference sequence).

The V gene is TRBV6-5, the J gene TRBJ2-3; D gene uncertain. The CDR3 sequence is 13 residues long. V was shortened by 5 bases and J by 6 bases, with 12 bases between the two germline ends. The V gene's germline CDR1 is MNHEY and CDR2 SVGAGI. CDR3 DNA sequence: TGTGCCAGCAGTAAAAAGCCCGGGGATACGCAGTATTTT. Translation gives CASSKKPGDTQYF.

This clonotype has at least ten counts. The gene calls are TRBV29-1 and TRBJ2-5; D is unclear. The length of the CDR3 is 10 residues. V lost 6 bases and J 5 bases, leaving 7 bases between the germline ends. Looked up from germline, CDR1 is SQVTM and CDR2 is ANQGSEA. The CDR3 spells CSVRVETQYF. In DNA form, the CDR3 reads TGCAGCGTGCGTGTGGAGACCCAGTACTTC.

The chain has TRBV5-1 and TRBJ1-1; D ambiguous. There are 13 residues in the CDR3. Per the germline V gene, CDR1 is SGHRS and CDR2 is YFSETQ. V was pared by 3 bases and J by 1 base, with 7 bases between. The CDR3 is CASSWAQNTEAFF. CDR3 bases: TGCGCCAGCAGCTGGGCCCAGAACACTGAAGCTTTCTTT.

The sample holds a few counts of this clonotype. This chain links TRBV7-2 with TRBJ1-1; 7 positions agree with TRBD1. Germline V gene lookup returns CDR1 SGHTA and CDR2 FQGNSA. The CDR3 length is 14 residues. Losses at the gene ends were 6 bases for V and 0 bases for J; bases not matched to a gene: 4. The CDR3 DNA reads TGTGCCAGCAGTCGGGACAGTCTGAACACTGAAGCTTTCTTT. This translates into CASSRDSLNTEAFF.

The chain joins TRBV7-9 to TRBJ2-5; D could derive from TRBD1 or TRBD2 (5 bases each). V was trimmed by 5 bases and J by 1 base, leaving 17 bases between them. This CDR3 is built from 16 residues. Germline V CDR1 and CDR2: SEHNR, FQNEAQ (reference sequence). The CDR3 protein is CASSLLSSGSQETQYF. The CDR3 bases are TGTGCCAGCAGCCTCCTTTCTTCAGGGAGCCAAGAGACCCAGTACTTC.

CDR3: CASSWGLAEDTQYF. CDR3 bases: TGCGCCAGCAGCTGGGGACTAGCCGAAGATACGCAGTATTTT. V usage is TRBV5-1 and J usage is TRBJ2-3; TRBD2 matches 9 bases. Germline V gene sequence: CDR1 SGHRS, CDR2 YFSETQ. The CDR3 is 14 residues long. The V gene end was trimmed by 3 bases and the J gene end by 5 bases; junction bases not matched to a gene: 4.